The T cell receptor beta chain described here comes from a study of T cell repertoires in cytomegalovirus infection (dated by TCRdb to the late 2010s). About the full investigation: The peptide stimulations were aimed at well-studied HLA-B-restricted epitopes as well as recently identified HLA-C-restricted CMV epitopes, whose presentation resists viral immunomodulation. The HLA type of each donor mattered for the analysis, because public TCR beta signatures pointed to carriage of CMV infection along with the matching HLA type. Beyond this particular receptor, the publication reports: In the ex vivo response, HLA-C-restricted CMV-specific TCR beta clonotypes were dominant, and in two of eight donors the single most frequent clonotype came from this HLA-C-restricted group. In both this cohort and an independent roughly 360-donor cohort, the cumulative frequency of public TCR beta family members distinguished carriers of CMV infection plus the relevant HLA type.

The germline V gene (reference sequence) gives CDR1 as MNHNY and CDR2 as SVGAGI. From its cysteine to its phenylalanine, the CDR3 spans 16 amino acids. Just CDR3 DNA is preserved here, 48 bases in frame from base 1. Between the V and J ends, shortened by 6 bases and 8 bases respectively, the junction contains 25 bases. Remarks on this clonotype: Which antigen it targets is not known. No clone much larger than this one lies a single base away; base qualities are absent.

The reads were generated on an Illumina HiSeq 1500. TCRdb redid the processing of the public reads, applying fastp at Q25 and MiXCR, and retained in-frame beta chains. For every CDR3 protein sequence, its rows merge into one entry that carries the most common genes and DNA. The sample records around 800,000 distinct CDR3 sequences, 30% to 35% of which are singletons. In total, the top ten clones hold around 12% of the sample. Read against the paper, the sample's treatment or condition label means: in vitro stimulation with specific CMV peptide epitopes to enrich CMV-specific T cells. The sequencing used cultured CD8+ T cells from PBMCs, collected from culture after CMV antigen stimulation. This sequence originates from a human donor in good health (CMV status not recorded). Some clones in this sample may be carry-over from other donors' samples. The chain was built from TRBV6-6 and TRBJ1-2; TRBD1 is a weak D gene call, 6 bases matching. The CDR3 protein: CASSQRRAGAVDGYTF. The sequence in DNA is TGTGCCAGCAGCCAGCGGAGGGCGGGGGCAGTCGACGGCTACACCTTC.